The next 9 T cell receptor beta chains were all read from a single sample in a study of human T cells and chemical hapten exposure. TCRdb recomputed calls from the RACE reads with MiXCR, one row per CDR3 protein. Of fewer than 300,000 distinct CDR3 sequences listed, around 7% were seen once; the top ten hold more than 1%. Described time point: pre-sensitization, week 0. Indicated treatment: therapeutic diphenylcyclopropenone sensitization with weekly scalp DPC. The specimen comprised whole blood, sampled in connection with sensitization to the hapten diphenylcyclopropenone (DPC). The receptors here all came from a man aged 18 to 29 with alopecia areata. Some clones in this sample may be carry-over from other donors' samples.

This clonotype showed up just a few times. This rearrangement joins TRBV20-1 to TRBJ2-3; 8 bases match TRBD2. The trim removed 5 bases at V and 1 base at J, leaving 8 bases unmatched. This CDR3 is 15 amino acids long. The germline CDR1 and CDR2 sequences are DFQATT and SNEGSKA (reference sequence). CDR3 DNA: TGCAGTGCTCTTCCCGCAGCGGGGGGCACAGATACGCAGTATTTT. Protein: CSALPAAGGTDTQYF.

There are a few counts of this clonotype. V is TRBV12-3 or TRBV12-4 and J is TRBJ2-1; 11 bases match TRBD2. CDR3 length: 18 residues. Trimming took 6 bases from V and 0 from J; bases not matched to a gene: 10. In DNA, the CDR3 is TGTGCCAGCAGCCAGCGGACTAGCGGGTCCCGCTCCTACAATGAGCAGTTCTTC. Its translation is CASSQRTSGSRSYNEQFF.

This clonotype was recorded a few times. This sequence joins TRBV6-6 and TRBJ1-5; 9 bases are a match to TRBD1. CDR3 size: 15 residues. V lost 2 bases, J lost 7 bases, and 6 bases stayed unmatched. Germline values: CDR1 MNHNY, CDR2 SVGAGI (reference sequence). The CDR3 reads CASSYDGTGNQPQHF. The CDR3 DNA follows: TGTGCCAGCAGTTACGATGGGACAGGGAACCAGCCCCAGCATTTT.

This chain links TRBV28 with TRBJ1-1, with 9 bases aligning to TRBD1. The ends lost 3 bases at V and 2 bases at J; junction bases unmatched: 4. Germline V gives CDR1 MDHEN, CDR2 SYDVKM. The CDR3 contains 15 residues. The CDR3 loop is CASSFPTGGNTEAFF. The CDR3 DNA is TGTGCCAGCAGTTTTCCTACAGGGGGCAACACTGAAGCTTTCTTT.

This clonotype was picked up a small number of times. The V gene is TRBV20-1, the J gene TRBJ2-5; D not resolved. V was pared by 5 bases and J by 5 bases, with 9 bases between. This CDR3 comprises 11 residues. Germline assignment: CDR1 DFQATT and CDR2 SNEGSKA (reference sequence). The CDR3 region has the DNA TGCAGTGCTGACGACTTCGAGACCCAGTACTTC. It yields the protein CSADDFETQYF.

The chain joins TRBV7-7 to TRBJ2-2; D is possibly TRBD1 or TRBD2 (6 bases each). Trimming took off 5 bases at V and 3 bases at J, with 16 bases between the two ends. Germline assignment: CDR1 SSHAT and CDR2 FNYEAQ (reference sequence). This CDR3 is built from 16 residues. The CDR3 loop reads CASSPGSGAYTGELFF. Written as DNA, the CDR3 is TGTGCCAGCAGCCCCGGGTCGGGGGCATACACCGGGGAGCTGTTTTTT.

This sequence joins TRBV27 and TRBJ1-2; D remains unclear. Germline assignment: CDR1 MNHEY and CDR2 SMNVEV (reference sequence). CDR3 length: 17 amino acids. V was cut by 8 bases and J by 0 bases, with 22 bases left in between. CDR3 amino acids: CASSENRLPGTNYGYTF. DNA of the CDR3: TGTGCCAGCTCCGAAAACCGACTCCCTGGGACTAACTATGGCTACACCTTC.

The CDR3 is CAISESKGSPAKAKNIQYF. The CDR3, as DNA: TGTGCCATCAGTGAGTCGAAAGGCAGTCCAGCAAAAGCCAAAAACATTCAGTACTTC. The chain links TRBV10-3 to TRBJ2-4; the D is unclear. Trimming shortened V by 0 bases and J by 0 bases, and 18 bases separated the two germline ends. The V gene's germline CDR1 is ENHRY and CDR2 SYGVKD. The CDR3 loop spans 19 amino acids.

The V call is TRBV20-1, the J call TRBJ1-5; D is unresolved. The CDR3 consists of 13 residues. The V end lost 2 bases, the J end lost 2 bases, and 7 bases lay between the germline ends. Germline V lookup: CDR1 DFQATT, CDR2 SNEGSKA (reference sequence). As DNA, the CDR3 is TGCAGTGCTAGAACCTCGGGCAATCAGCCCCAGCATTTT. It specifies CSARTSGNQPQHF.